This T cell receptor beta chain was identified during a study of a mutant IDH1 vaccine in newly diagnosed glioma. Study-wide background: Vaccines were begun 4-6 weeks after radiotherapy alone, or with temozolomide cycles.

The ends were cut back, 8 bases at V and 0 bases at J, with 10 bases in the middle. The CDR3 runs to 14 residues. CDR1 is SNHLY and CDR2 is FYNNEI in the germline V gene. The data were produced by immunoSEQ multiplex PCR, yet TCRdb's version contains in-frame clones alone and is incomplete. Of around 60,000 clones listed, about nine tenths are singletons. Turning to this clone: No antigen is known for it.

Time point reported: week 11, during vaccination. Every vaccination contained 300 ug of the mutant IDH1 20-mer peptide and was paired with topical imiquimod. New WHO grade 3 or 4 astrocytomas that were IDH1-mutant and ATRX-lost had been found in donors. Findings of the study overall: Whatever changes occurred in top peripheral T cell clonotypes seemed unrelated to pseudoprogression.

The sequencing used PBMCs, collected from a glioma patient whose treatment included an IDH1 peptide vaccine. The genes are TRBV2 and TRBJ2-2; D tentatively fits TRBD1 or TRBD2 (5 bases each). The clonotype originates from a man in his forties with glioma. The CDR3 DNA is TGTGCCAGCCGGGACCGATCGAACACCGGGGAGCTGTTTTTT. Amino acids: CASRDRSNTGELFF.